Listed below are T cell receptor beta chains from one sample, sequenced in a study of monozygotic twins with inflammatory bowel disease. TCRdb derives one entry per CDR3 protein from the 5' RACE reads, leaving out DNA. The sample has 400,000 or so distinct CDR3 sequences; the top ten hold 2.4%. Sample: blood. The receptors here all came from a human donor with ulcerative colitis or Crohn's disease, or a healthy co-twin of an affected twin (not recorded which). The CDR3 runs from the conserved cysteine through the conserved F or W.

TRBV7-3,TRBJ2-1,CASSVGTSGYNEQFF
TRBV6-5,TRBJ1-6,CASRPRSNSPLHF
TRBV5-1,TRBJ1-4,CASSAGTATTNEKLFF
TRBV28,TRBJ2-5,CASSLTSPKTQYF
TRBV19,TRBJ2-7,CASSILLLSTGTAYEQYF
TRBV6-2/TRBV6-3,TRBJ1-5,CASSYGEVKPQHF
TRBV4-3,TRBJ2-3,CASSQDRGGKSTDTQYF
TRBV2,TRBJ2-6,CASNAGSGANVLTF
TRBV5-1,TRBJ2-1,CASSLSPGLAAF
TRBV6-1,TRBJ2-3,CASSPGSSGYTDTQYF
TRBV6-5,TRBJ1-2,CASSYRGQDYGYTF
TRBV6-5,TRBJ2-7,CASSYSTSGSYEQYF
TRBV20-1,TRBJ2-3,CSARDSGGRDTQYF
TRBV12-3/TRBV12-4,TRBJ2-5,CASSLGVGPQETQYF
TRBV6-1,TRBJ2-7,CASSSRTGKGVYEQYF
TRBV5-4,TRBJ2-1,CASSRGGTGGNEQFF
TRBV7-3,TRBJ2-3,CASILIPTSGGTDTQYF
TRBV10-3,TRBJ1-6,CAISERGADSSPLHF